This TCR beta chain was recovered during a study of T cell repertoires in cytomegalovirus infection. Overall study: Researchers turned to recently identified HLA-C-restricted CMV epitopes as well as well-studied HLA-B-restricted ones. It can be stated that public TCR beta signatures indicated CMV infection as well as a matching HLA type.

This clonotype showed up many times. Its antigen is currently unknown. This CDR3 region has 15 residues. The germline V gene encodes CDR1 SGHTA and CDR2 FQGNSA. J gave up 4 bases and V 3 bases, and 6 bases lay outside the gene matches. The study's findings and limits: Clonotypes of TCR beta that were HLA-C-restricted and CMV-specific dominated the ex vivo response. Of the TCR beta families, the public ones yielded a cumulative frequency that identified carriers of CMV plus the relevant HLA.

TCRdb called the reads again in MiXCR, with one record for every CDR3 protein. There are about 500,000 distinct CDR3 sequences in the sample; 25% to 35% occur only once, and 15% to 20% lies in the top ten. This rearrangement joins TRBV7-2 to TRBJ2-1, with 7 bases aligning to TRBD2. This specimen consisted of cultured PBMCs, obtained from culture after CMV antigen stimulation. This TCR was sampled from a human donor in good health (CMV status not recorded). Some clones in this sample may be carry-over from other donors' samples. The CDR3: CASSFLAEGYNEQFF. The CDR3 DNA reads TGTGCCAGCAGCTTCCTAGCGGAAGGTTACAATGAGCAGTTCTTC.